This entry lists 28 T cell receptor beta chains sequenced from one sample in a study of blood T cell repertoires in COVID-19. Profiled with immunoSEQ multiplex PCR; TCRdb holds only in-frame clones, not every one. The sample comprises approximately 71,000 clones, around 84% of which are singletons, and around 4% rests with the top ten. Sequenced material: peripheral blood. Receptors were obtained from a man aged 50 or older with acute or convalescent COVID-19.

This chain links TRBV6-1 with TRBJ2-4; 9 nucleotides line up with TRBD2. Germline CDR1 MNHNS, CDR2 SASEGT. CDR3 length: 20 amino acids. The trim removed 4 bases at V and 0 bases at J, leaving 16 bases unmatched. The CDR3 DNA follows: TGTGCCAGCAGTGCCGTTAGCGGGAGTCCTGAACCTCTAGCCAAAAACATTCAGTACTTC. Protein product: CASSAVSGSPEPLAKNIQYF.

With respect to this clone: Other nucleotide sequences in the sample specify the same CDR3. The chain couples TRBV20-1 to TRBJ2-7; no clear D gene. The CDR3 has 11 amino acids. V lost 3 bases to trimming and J lost 5 bases, with 8 bases between them. Germline V gives CDR1 DFQATT, CDR2 SNEGSKA (reference sequence). The CDR3 here is CSASSGHEQYF. CDR3 nucleotide sequence: TGCAGTGCTAGTTCTGGCCACGAGCAGTACTTC.

The chain recombines TRBV7-8 with TRBJ2-4, with a tentative D call TRBD2 (6 bases). The CDR3 loop spans 16 amino acids. CDR1 and CDR2 from the germline V gene are SGHVS and FQNEAQ. V was shortened by 1 base and J by 1 base, with 11 bases between the two germline ends. CDR3 protein: CASSLDGSTAKNIQYF. The CDR3 nucleotides read TGTGCCAGCAGCTTAGACGGGAGTACGGCCAAAAACATTCAGTACTTC.

V is TRBV7-3 and J is TRBJ1-2, with 7 bases identical to TRBD1. Germline assignment: CDR1 SGHTA and CDR2 FQGTGA. The CDR3 runs 15 residues. V lost 4 bases, J lost 8 bases, and 13 bases stayed unmatched. CDR3 residues: CASSSLDRNSFGYTF. Here the CDR3 DNA reads TGTGCCAGCAGCTCTCTGGACAGGAATAGCTTCGGCTACACCTTC.

The chain recombines TRBV15 with TRBJ2-5, with TRBD2 as a possible D gene (6 bases). The germline V and J ends were trimmed by 1 base and 4 bases, with 10 bases remaining between them. The CDR3 is 14 amino acids. Germline V lookup: CDR1 LNHNV, CDR2 YYDKDF (reference sequence). The CDR3 spells CATSRGGGTETQYF. As DNA, the CDR3 is TGTGCCACCAGCAGAGGCGGAGGGACAGAGACCCAGTACTTC. The complete variable domain, with remaining parts taken from reference TRBV15 and TRBJ2-5, reads DAMVIQNPRYQVTQFGKPVTLSCSQTLNHNVMYWYQQKSSQAPKLLFHYYDKDFNNEADTPDNFQSRRPNTSFCFLDIRSPGLGDTAMYLCATSRGGGTETQYFGPGTRLLVL.

The sample holds one count of this clone. The chain uses TRBV15 and TRBJ1-6; the match to TRBD1 covers 7 bases. V shed 3 bases, J shed 7 bases, and the junction held 3 bases outside the gene matches. Per the germline V gene, CDR1 is LNHNV and CDR2 is YYDKDF (reference sequence). The CDR3 is 14 residues long. DNA of the CDR3: TGTGCCACCAGCAGGGGACAGCCAAATTCACCCCTCCACTTT. Translation: CATSRGQPNSPLHF.

This chain uses TRBV19 with TRBJ1-1; the match to TRBD1 covers 10 bases. CDR3 length: 16 residues. The junction had 5 bases not matched to a gene; V was cut back by 1 base and J by 3 bases. Germline loops: CDR1 LNHDA, CDR2 SQIVND (reference sequence). CDR3 sequence: CASSIVPGQGYTEAFF. The CDR3 DNA sequence: TGTGCCAGTAGTATAGTCCCGGGACAGGGGTACACTGAAGCTTTCTTT.

This chain uses TRBV14 with TRBJ2-1; 8 bases agree with TRBD2. CDR1 and CDR2 (germline): SGHDN, FVKESK. V was clipped by 1 base and J by 5 bases; unmatched bases: 4. This CDR3 contains 15 residues. For the CDR3, the DNA is TGTGCCAGCAGCCAAGTCGCGGGGGGACACAATGAGCAGTTCTTC. Residues: CASSQVAGGHNEQFF.

This chain links TRBV29-1 with TRBJ1-4, with D possibly being TRBD1 (6 bases). The V end was cut by 4 bases, the J end by 6 bases, with 15 bases between. The CDR3 spans 14 residues. Germline lookup yields CDR1 SQVTM and CDR2 ANQGSEA. CDR3 loop: CSVAEGGGDEKLFF. The CDR3 coding sequence is TGCAGCGTTGCTGAGGGAGGGGGGGATGAAAAACTGTTTTTT.

The chain recombines TRBV18 with TRBJ2-3; 7 nucleotides agree with TRBD2. This CDR3 is built from 14 residues. V lost 8 bases, J lost 2 bases, and 7 bases stayed unmatched. CDR1 and CDR2 (germline): KGHSH, LQKENI. The CDR3, as DNA: TGTGCCAGCCAATCGCGGGAGCTCACAGATACGCAGTATTTT. This codes for CASQSRELTDTQYF. The variable domain in full, with the rest retrieved from reference TRBV18 and TRBJ2-3, is NAGVMQNPRHLVRRRGQEARLRCSPMKGHSHVYWYRQLPEEGLKFMVYLQKENIIDESGMPKERFSAEFPKEGPSILRIQQVVRGDSAAYFCASQSRELTDTQYFGPGTRLTVL.

The chain employs TRBV2 and TRBJ2-3; D might be TRBD2 (5 bases). V was pared by 3 bases and J by 4 bases, with 8 bases between. Germline lookup yields CDR1 SNHLY and CDR2 FYNNEI. The CDR3 has 13 residues. CDR3 loop: CASSDGVADTQYF. Written as DNA, the CDR3 is TGTGCCAGCAGTGACGGGGTCGCAGATACGCAGTATTTT.

The chain joins TRBV5-6 to TRBJ2-2; TRBD2 matches 11 bases. Germline CDR1 SGHDT, CDR2 YYEEEE. This CDR3 contains 16 residues. V shed 4 bases, J shed 3 bases, and the junction held 5 bases outside the gene matches. CDR3 in amino acids: CASSDSGGAHTGELFF. In nucleotides, the CDR3 is TGTGCCAGCAGCGATAGCGGGGGGGCCCACACCGGGGAGCTGTTTTTT.

The chain couples TRBV19 to TRBJ2-5; 9 bases map to TRBD2. CDR1 is LNHDA, CDR2 SQIVND, per germline (reference sequence). This CDR3 is 17 amino acids long. J was trimmed by 0 bases and V by 3 bases; bases with no gene match: 8. The CDR3 spells CASSISLAGINQETQYF. The CDR3 DNA is TGTGCCAGTAGTATCTCTCTAGCGGGGATAAACCAAGAGACCCAGTACTTC.

V usage is TRBV7-2 and J usage is TRBJ1-5; D call uncertain. This CDR3 has 15 amino acids. Germline-derived CDR1 and CDR2 are SGHTA and FQGNSA. Trimming left V 2 bases short and J 3 bases short, with 11 bases between. The CDR3 region has the DNA TGTGCCAGCAGCTTACCGGGGAGACCCAATCAGCCCCAGCATTTT. It is translated as CASSLPGRPNQPQHF. The complete variable domain, with remaining parts taken from reference TRBV7-2 and TRBJ1-5, reads GAGVSQSPSNKVTEKGKDVELRCDPISGHTALYWYRQSLGQGLEFLIYFQGNSAPDKSGLPSDRFSAERTGGSVSTLTIQRTQQEDSAVYLCASSLPGRPNQPQHFGDGTRLSIL.

CDR3 nucleotide sequence: TGTGCCAGTATCGCCTCAGGGTCTAACACTGAAGCTTTCTTT. This encodes CASIASGSNTEAFF. The J gene is TRBJ1-1, the V gene TRBV19; TRBD1 is a possible D gene (5 bases). V was trimmed by 7 bases and J by 2 bases, leaving 14 bases between them. CDR3 length equals 14 residues. Germline V gene lookup returns CDR1 LNHDA and CDR2 SQIVND (reference sequence).

This rearrangement joins TRBV6-5 to TRBJ1-6, with D maybe TRBD1 (6 bases). The CDR3 spans 15 residues. Trimming took off 7 bases at V and 4 bases at J, with 14 bases between the two ends. Germline V gene sequence: CDR1 MNHEY, CDR2 SVGAGI. CDR3 DNA sequence: TGTGCCAGCACTACAGGGACCGCTTATAATTCACCCCTCCACTTT. Translating it yields CASTTGTAYNSPLHF.

V is TRBV29-1 and J is TRBJ2-1; 8 nucleotides align to TRBD2. V gave up 6 bases and J gave up 9 bases; unmatched junction bases: 1. CDR3 length: 10 residues. The V gene's germline CDR1 is SQVTM and CDR2 ANQGSEA. Here the CDR3 reads CSVRGGEQFF. The CDR3 coding sequence is TGCAGCGTCCGGGGGGGTGAGCAGTTCTTC.

This chain joins TRBV7-6 and TRBJ2-7, with 8 bases fitting TRBD1. J was trimmed by 2 bases and V by 3 bases; bases with no gene match: 6. This CDR3 comprises 15 residues. Germline V lookup: CDR1 SGHVS, CDR2 FNYEAQ. The CDR3 DNA follows: TGTGCCAGCAGCTTGGGCGACAGGGGACCCTACGAGCAGTACTTC. Translated: CASSLGDRGPYEQYF.

The chain uses TRBV4-2 and TRBJ2-3, with TRBD2 matching over 8 bases. This CDR3 is built from 13 residues. Losses at the gene ends were 6 bases for V and 8 bases for J; bases not matched to a gene: 7. Per germline, CDR1 LGHNA and CDR2 YNFKEQ. The CDR3, as DNA: TGTGCCAGCAGTGAAGCGGGAGACGGTACGCAGTATTTT. Translating it yields CASSEAGDGTQYF.

This chain connects TRBV29-1 to TRBJ2-7; D is possibly TRBD1 (7 bases). Germline V gene sequence: CDR1 SQVTM, CDR2 ANQGSEA. The CDR3 has 13 residues. V lost 4 bases, J lost 6 bases, and 16 bases lay in between. CDR3 nucleotide sequence: TGCAGCGTTGTGGGCAACAGGGGAGGCGAGCAGTACTTC. Its translation is CSVVGNRGGEQYF.

The chain uses TRBV6-6 and TRBJ2-5; the D is unclear. The germline V and J ends were trimmed by 5 bases and 1 base, with 8 bases remaining between them. Germline V CDR1 and CDR2: MNHNY, SVGAGI (reference sequence). This CDR3 is 13 amino acids long. This CDR3 is CASSNNLQETQYF. CDR3 bases: TGTGCCAGCAGTAACAATCTCCAAGAGACCCAGTACTTC.

The V call is TRBV20-1, the J call TRBJ1-2, with 7 bases identical to TRBD1. The CDR3 has 11 amino acids. The germline V gene encodes CDR1 DFQATT and CDR2 SNEGSKA (reference sequence). J gave up 8 bases and V 6 bases, and 6 bases lay outside the gene matches. CDR3 amino acids: CSAPDRKGYTF. CDR3 in DNA: TGCAGTGCACCGGACAGGAAGGGCTACACCTTC.

The V gene is TRBV14, the J gene TRBJ2-7; D is undetermined. Trimming stripped 0 bases from V and 2 bases from J, with 11 bases between. This CDR3 is 15 amino acids long. From germline, CDR1 is SGHDN and CDR2 FVKESK. The DNA for the CDR3 is TGTGCCAGCAGCCAAGATGAGTACCCGACCTACGAGCAGTACTTC. The encoded protein is CASSQDEYPTYEQYF.

This clone was found a few times. This sequence joins TRBV10-3 and TRBJ1-1, with D maybe TRBD1 (5 bases). The CDR3 extends over 12 amino acids. From germline, CDR1 is ENHRY and CDR2 SYGVKD. DNA for the CDR3: TGTGCGCACCAGGGCCAAGGCGCTGAAGCTTTCTTT. Encoded protein: CAHQGQGAEAFF.

V is TRBV2 and J is TRBJ1-2; D may be TRBD1 (5 bases). There are 15 residues in the CDR3. Trimming removed 6 bases at V and 3 bases at J, with 17 bases between. Germline V CDR1 and CDR2: SNHLY, FYNNEI. The CDR3 bases are TGTGCCAGCAGGGGGGGTTTGGGTCTGGACTATGGCTACACCTTC. As protein: CASRGGLGLDYGYTF.

CDR3 DNA sequence: TGTGCCAGCAGCTTGGCAGGGCGCAATCAGCCCCAGCATTTT. Its translation is CASSLAGRNQPQHF. The chain is built from TRBV5-6 and TRBJ1-5; D is possibly TRBD1 (5 bases). In germline, CDR1 is SGHDT, CDR2 YYEEEE. V shed 0 bases and J shed 2 bases, with 6 bases lying between them. The CDR3 extends over 14 amino acids.

In its sample, this clone was seen once. The rearrangement joins TRBV3-1 (or the pseudogene TRBV3-2) to TRBJ2-3; a weak D match, TRBD2 (5 bases). V was trimmed by 3 bases and J by 2 bases, leaving 15 bases between them. This CDR3 spans 16 amino acids. Germline-derived CDR1 and CDR2 are LGHDT and YNNKEL (reference sequence). CDR3: CASSHAPGTSTDTQYF. The CDR3 nucleotides are TGTGCCAGCAGCCATGCCCCGGGAACTTCCACAGATACGCAGTATTTT.

In DNA, the CDR3 is TGTGCCAGCAGCGGGCCGGGACAGGGGTCCGGCTATGGCTACACCTTC. Protein product: CASSGPGQGSGYGYTF. This sequence joins TRBV5-4 and TRBJ1-2; 10 nucleotides line up with TRBD1. Germline loops: CDR1 SGHNT, CDR2 YYREEE (reference sequence). The CDR3 is made up of 16 amino acids. V was clipped by 4 bases and J by 4 bases; unmatched bases: 10.